The sequence of this TCR beta chain was determined in a study of beta chain features in type 1 diabetes. Sorting based on CD45RO/CCR7/CD25/CD127/CD95/CD27 separated CD4+ naive, central memory, regulatory and stem cell-like memory cells. Each population that was sorted was more than 95% pure. The sequenced template was cDNA made from the entire isolated RNA. Generated by immunoSEQ multiplex PCR, the TCRdb table keeps only in-frame clones and is missing some. The repertoire has around 250,000 clones, approximately 25% of them found once; the top ten carry about 0.011%. Study-wide points: Compared with healthy donors, patients appeared to share more similar naive, central memory and regulatory TCRB repertoires. In all four CD4+ subsets, TCRB CDR3 length was significantly, moderately reduced in type 1 diabetes.

In the case of this clone: Antigen specificity is unknown.

This clonotype was obtained from a woman in her 30s with type 1 diabetes. The sample consisted of naive CD4+ T cells from blood.

The CDR3 loop reads CAWSKSGPIYGYTF. The CDR3 region has the DNA TGTGCCTGGAGTAAATCAGGCCCCATCTATGGCTACACCTTC. The chain has TRBV30 and TRBJ1-2; D unresolved. V gave up 2 bases and J gave up 4 bases, with 14 bases separating them. Germline V gene sequence: CDR1 GTSNPN, CDR2 SVGIG (reference sequence). This CDR3 is 14 amino acids long. The whole variable domain, filled in from reference TRBV30 and TRBJ1-2, reads SQTIHQWPATLVQPVGSPLSLECTVEGTSNPNLYWYRQAAGRGLQLLFYSVGIGQISSEVPQNLSASRPQDRQFILSSKKLLLSDSGFYLCAWSKSGPIYGYTFGSGTRLTVV.